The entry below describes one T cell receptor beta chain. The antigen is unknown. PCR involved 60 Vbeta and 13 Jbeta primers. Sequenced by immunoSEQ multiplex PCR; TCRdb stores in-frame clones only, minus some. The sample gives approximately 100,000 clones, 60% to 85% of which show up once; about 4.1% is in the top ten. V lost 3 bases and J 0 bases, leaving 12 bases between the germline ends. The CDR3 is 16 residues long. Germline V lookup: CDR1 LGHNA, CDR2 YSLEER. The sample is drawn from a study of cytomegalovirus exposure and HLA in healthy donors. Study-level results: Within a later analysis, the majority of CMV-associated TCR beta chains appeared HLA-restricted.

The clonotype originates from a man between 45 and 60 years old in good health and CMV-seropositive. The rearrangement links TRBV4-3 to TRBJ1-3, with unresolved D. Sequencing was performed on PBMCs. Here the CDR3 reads CASSQIQTLSGNTIYF. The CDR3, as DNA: TGCGCCAGCAGCCAGATACAGACCCTCTCTGGAAACACCATATATTTT.